Listed here are 20 T cell receptor beta chains from one sample, sequenced in a study of control samples from healthy donors and cancer patients. Profiling relied on immunoSEQ multiplex PCR, and the TCRdb table lists in-frame clones only, not all of them. The sample lists about 130,000 clones; roughly 87% were seen once. The specimen was blood. Receptor source: a man aged 18 to 35 in good health.

The rearrangement joins TRBV28 to TRBJ2-7; 8 bases are a match to TRBD2. The CDR3 length is 14 residues. J lost 2 bases, V lost 8 bases, and 8 bases had no gene match. Germline V CDR1 and CDR2: MDHEN, SYDVKM. CDR3 sequence (DNA): TGTGCCAGCCTCGGGGGGGGTTTAACCTACGAGCAGTACTTC. It translates to CASLGGGLTYEQYF.

V usage is TRBV30 and J usage is TRBJ1-4, with D maybe TRBD1 (5 bases). The CDR3 totals 16 residues. CDR1 GTSNPN and CDR2 SVGIG come from the germline V gene (reference sequence). Trimming took 4 bases from V and 8 from J, leaving 23 bases between them. The CDR3 nucleotides read TGTGCCTGGAAGCGGGGCCTGGGGGGTTCGGGGGAAAAACTGTTTTTT. This encodes CAWKRGLGGSGEKLFF.

The sample holds one count of this clone. The CDR3 is CASTQSTGRNSYNEQFF. The CDR3 coding sequence is TGTGCCAGCACCCAATCGACAGGCCGTAACTCCTACAATGAGCAGTTCTTC. This chain connects TRBV7-6 to TRBJ2-1; D may be TRBD1 (6 bases). CDR1 is SGHVS and CDR2 is FNYEAQ in the germline V gene. V lost 7 bases to trimming and J lost 0 bases, with 19 bases between them. The CDR3 totals 17 residues.

This clone was observed a single time. This chain joins TRBV3-1 (or the pseudogene TRBV3-2) and TRBJ1-1; D unresolved. Trimming left V 3 bases short and J 1 base short, with 9 bases between. This CDR3 has 14 residues. Germline lookup yields CDR1 LGHDT and CDR2 YNNKEL (reference sequence). The CDR3, as DNA: TGTGCCAGCAGCCATGGGCAACAGAACACTGAAGCTTTCTTT. Its protein is CASSHGQQNTEAFF.

In its sample, this clone was seen a few times. V and J are TRBV29-1 and TRBJ2-4, with D possibly being TRBD1 (6 bases). This CDR3 contains 13 residues. The germline gives CDR1 SQVTM, CDR2 ANQGSEA. The germline V and J ends were trimmed by 2 bases and 9 bases, with 14 bases remaining between them. CDR3 region: CSVELEQGSIQYF. For the CDR3, the DNA is TGCAGCGTTGAATTGGAACAGGGCAGCATTCAGTACTTC. Based on the CDR3 plus reference TRBV29-1 and TRBJ2-4, the full variable domain is SAVISQKPSRDICQRGTSLTIQCQVDSQVTMMFWYRQQPGQSLTLIATANQGSEATYESGFVIDKFPISRPNLTFSTLTVSNMSPEDSSIYLCSVELEQGSIQYFGAGTRLSVL.

V gene TRBV28 combines with J gene TRBJ1-2; 8 nucleotides agree with TRBD1. J lost 7 bases, V lost 6 bases, and 4 bases had no gene match. The CDR3 sequence is 12 residues long. Germline CDR1 and CDR2: MDHEN and SYDVKM. CDR3 bases: TGTGCCAGCAGGACTCAGGGGGCTGGCTACACCTTC. Translating it yields CASRTQGAGYTF.

The rearrangement uses TRBV10-3 and TRBJ2-1, with 10 bases aligning to TRBD2. The CDR3 spans 15 residues. V lost 10 bases, J lost 8 bases, and 14 bases stayed unmatched. The germline V gene encodes CDR1 ENHRY and CDR2 SYGVKD. In nucleotides, the CDR3 is TGTGCCACAACGACTAGCGGGTCGCCCGGCGATGAGCAGTTCTTC. As protein: CATTTSGSPGDEQFF.

Here the CDR3 DNA reads TGTGCCAGCAGTTTATGGAACACTGAAGCTTTCTTT. This gives the protein CASSLWNTEAFF. V usage is TRBV12-3 or TRBV12-4 and J usage is TRBJ1-1; unclear D gene. The V gene lost 2 bases and the J gene lost 1 base, with 2 bases spanning the gap. The length of the CDR3 is 12 residues.

The chain carries TRBV7-2 and TRBJ2-5, with D perhaps matching TRBD1 (6 bases). Per germline, CDR1 SGHTA and CDR2 FQGNSA. The V gene lost 5 bases and the J gene lost 2 bases, with 18 bases spanning the gap. This CDR3 is built from 16 residues. CDR3 DNA: TGTGCCAGCAGCCCTCAGGGGAAGGGCCGTCAAGAGACCCAGTACTTC. This gives the protein CASSPQGKGRQETQYF.

This clone was recorded only once. The V call is TRBV6-5, the J call TRBJ1-1; perhaps TRBD1 as D (6 bases). V was pared by 7 bases and J by 0 bases, with 15 bases between. CDR1 and CDR2 from the germline V gene are MNHEY and SVGAGI. The CDR3 covers 15 residues. CDR3 residues: CASTTQGRMNTEAFF. CDR3 coding DNA: TGTGCCAGCACTACACAGGGACGGATGAACACTGAAGCTTTCTTT.

The rearrangement joins TRBV28 to TRBJ1-2; 9 bases agree with TRBD1. The V gene's germline CDR1 is MDHEN and CDR2 SYDVKM. Trimming removed 5 bases from V and 8 bases from J; junction bases left unmatched: 9. This CDR3 spans 14 amino acids. In DNA, the CDR3 is TGTGCCAGCAGTCCGGTGGGACAGGGCGGCGGCTACACCTTC. This gives the protein CASSPVGQGGGYTF.

This chain uses TRBV6-2 or TRBV6-3 with TRBJ2-7, with D tentatively TRBD2 (6 bases). From germline, CDR1 is MNHEY and CDR2 SVGEGT. The CDR3 length is 16 residues. V dropped 0 bases and J dropped 7 bases, with 19 bases sitting between them. The CDR3 reads CASSYSGDSLFGEQYF. As DNA, the CDR3 is TGTGCCAGCAGTTACTCAGGGGACTCACTTTTTGGGGAGCAGTACTTC.

V is TRBV19 and J is TRBJ1-1, with D perhaps TRBD1 (5 bases). CDR1 and CDR2 from the germline V gene are LNHDA and SQIVND (reference sequence). The CDR3 is made up of 13 amino acids. Trimming shortened V by 2 bases and J by 5 bases, and 9 bases separated the two germline ends. This CDR3 is CASSIKGRTEAFF. The CDR3 DNA is TGTGCCAGTAGTATAAAGGGGCGGACTGAAGCTTTCTTT. Full variable domain (remainder filled in from reference TRBV19 and TRBJ1-1): DGGITQSPKYLFRKEGQNVTLSCEQNLNHDAMYWYRQDPGQGLRLIYYSQIVNDFQKGDIAEGYSVSREKKESFPLTVTSAQKNPTAFYLCASSIKGRTEAFFGQGTRLTVV.

This clone was observed a handful of times. V usage is TRBV10-1 and J usage is TRBJ2-7; TRBD1 aligns across 7 bases. There are 14 residues in the CDR3. V dropped 2 bases and J dropped 5; count of bases not matched to a gene: 6. CDR1 and CDR2 (germline): WNHNN, SYGVQD (reference sequence). CDR3 DNA sequence: TGCGCCAGCAGTGAGAGGGTCAGGGGGAACGAGCAGTACTTC. This gives the protein CASSERVRGNEQYF.

The V and J genes are TRBV10-1 and TRBJ2-7; D might be TRBD1 (6 bases). CDR1 and CDR2 (germline): WNHNN, SYGVQD (reference sequence). Deletions cut 4 bases from V and 4 bases from J, with 11 bases between. CDR3 length: 13 amino acids. CDR3 in DNA: TGCGCCAGCAGTGCCCAACAGGGTTACGAGCAGTACTTC. Protein product: CASSAQQGYEQYF.

The chain carries TRBV7-8 and TRBJ1-6; TRBD1 is a possible D gene (5 bases). The CDR3 contains 16 residues. V was trimmed by 5 bases and J by 6 bases, leaving 17 bases between them. CDR1 is SGHVS and CDR2 is FQNEAQ in the germline V gene. CDR3 DNA sequence: TGTGCCAGCAGCCGCCCGACAGCTACCTCTAATTCACCCCTCCACTTT. It specifies CASSRPTATSNSPLHF.

About this clone itself: Other DNA variants within this sample encode the same CDR3. The gene calls are TRBV9 and TRBJ2-7; TRBD2 is a possible D gene (5 bases). Between the trimmed V and J ends, which lost 2 bases and 2 bases, there was a span of 8 bases. The CDR3 totals 13 residues. Germline CDR1 is SGDLS and CDR2 is YYNGEE. The CDR3 coding sequence is TGTGCCAGCAGCGTCGAGGGAACCTACGAGCAGTACTTC. Its protein product is CASSVEGTYEQYF.

The rearrangement links TRBV6-6 to TRBJ2-1; D ambiguous. V was trimmed by 5 bases and J by 9 bases, leaving 8 bases between them. The CDR3 is 11 residues long. CDR1 and CDR2 (germline): MNHNY, SVGAGI (reference sequence). This CDR3 is CASSPRSEQFF. The CDR3 DNA follows: TGTGCCAGCAGTCCACGGAGTGAGCAGTTCTTC.

The V call is TRBV3-1 (or the pseudogene TRBV3-2), the J call TRBJ2-1, with 13 nucleotides matching TRBD2. The CDR3 spans 15 residues. J was trimmed by 9 bases and V by 6 bases; bases with no gene match: 8. The germline CDR1 and CDR2 sequences are LGHDT and YNNKEL (reference sequence). As DNA, the CDR3 is TGTGCCAGCAGGCCCACTAGCGGGAGGGCCGGTGAGCAGTTCTTC. Residues: CASRPTSGRAGEQFF.

The J gene is TRBJ1-2, the V gene TRBV10-3; 10 nucleotides align to TRBD1. V shed 7 bases and J 5 bases; nucleotides not matched to a gene: 4. The CDR3 consists of 13 residues. CDR1 is ENHRY, CDR2 SYGVKD, per germline. The CDR3 loop is CAIKDRGEYGYTF. The CDR3 DNA reads TGTGCCATCAAGGACAGGGGGGAATATGGCTACACCTTC.